Listed below are T cell receptor beta chains from one sample, sequenced in a study of blood T cell repertoires in COVID-19. Sequencing was performed with immunoSEQ multiplex PCR; in TCRdb, only in-frame clones are kept and a portion is missing. The data contain 300,000 to 350,000 clones, nearly 90% of them seen just once; the ten biggest clones take up 3.5% to 4.5%. Material for sequencing was PBMCs or T cells enriched from blood (not recorded which). Every receptor here comes from a woman younger than 35 with acute COVID-19. The conserved cysteine and the conserved F or W are not part of the CDR3 here.

V	CDR3
TRBV28	ASSNPGQGAHEQY
TRBV28	ASSVYPGQGDGYT
TRBV9	ASSVGAGGGETQY
TRBV9	ASSVGSGRYIDTQY
TRBV11-3	ASAMTGSTDTQY
TRBV2	ASSPNPGGLNSPLH
TRBV6-5	ASSYRGTGVSPLH
TRBV9	ASSVAPTGGQANEQF
TRBV7-9	ASSSKNPIQASLLETQY
TRBV7-9	ASSLGVGRTGTTNEKLF
TRBV5-1	ASSFTDSLSSYNSPLH
TRBV28	ASSQRLVRVGEQY
TRBV7-9	ASSLDRGQPQH
TRBV6-5	ASSSGQANNQPQH
TRBV11-2	ASSRDYIYEQY
TRBV28	ASSSTSPYYSNQPQH
TRBV9	ASSPGSIPIQETQY
TRBV3-1/TRBV3-2	ASSQQMVQGYEQY
TRBV29-1	SVEEGVGLAEGPSTDTQY
TRBV6-4	ASSDWGDTGELF
TRBV5-1	ASSSHLDSYGYT
TRBV9	ASSVQGYGYT
TRBV4-1	ASSPHSGRASYEQY
TRBV28	ASSFRRGRGWSQH
TRBV5-6	ASSPGGLKYGYT
TRBV7-9	ASSSRDRGNIQY
TRBV10-3	AISPGAYEQY
TRBV11-3	ASSLDSVYGYT
TRBV10-1	ASGTGTGLDLQY